This T cell receptor beta chain derives from a study of CD8+CD57+ T cells in acquired aplastic anemia. On the study more broadly: The average for DNA from sorted CD4+ and CD8+ cells was roughly 3 ug.

The patients chosen for sequencing had shown expansion of CD8+CD57+ cells (detected by flow cytometry). Germline assignment: CDR1 MGHDK and CDR2 SYGVNS. The V segment lost 6 bases and the J segment 9 bases; nucleotides outside the gene matches: 5. CDR3 length: 13 amino acids. For CDR3 and TCR beta VDJ profiling, genomic DNA was the template used. TCRdb re-called the reads with MiXCR, one entry per CDR3 protein. The sample has around 180,000 distinct CDR3 sequences, roughly 50% seen once; the top ten hold around 1.8%. The chain uses TRBV25-1 and TRBJ1-6; TRBD1 matches at 7 bases. This TCR was recovered from a human donor with aplastic anemia. The specimen sequenced was sorted CD4+, CD8+, or CD8+CD57+ T cells (not recorded which) from PBMCs. In DNA, the CDR3 is TGTGCCAGCAGAGGACAGGTTGGTTCACCCCTCCACTTT. It translates to CASRGQVGSPLHF.